There are many counts of the clone carrying this T cell receptor beta chain. Its matching antigen is unknown. Amplified TCR beta CDR3 regions came from RNA transcripts. The TCR CDR3 was amplified in a first-round RT-PCR using the HTBI primer set. In TCRdb, the multiplex PCR reads were re-called with MiXCR into one record per CDR3 protein. The sample lists 300,000 or so distinct CDR3 sequences; about 21% were seen once. V lost 5 bases and J 5 bases, leaving 16 bases between the germline ends. The CDR3 is made up of 14 amino acids. Germline CDR1 SGHTA, CDR2 FQGNSA. These data belong to a study of T cells in Graves' hyperthyroidism and ophthalmopathy. Study-wide results and caveats: Ophthalmopathy could be told apart from stable hyperthyroidism with a 13 V-J model.

Specimen: blood. This TCR was recovered from a woman aged 50 to 60 with Graves' hyperthyroidism. The gene calls are TRBV7-2 and TRBJ2-7; D is tentatively TRBD1 or TRBD2 (5 bases each). CDR3 region: CASSTRGRRDEQYF. CDR3 in DNA: TGTGCCAGCAGCACCCGGGGCCGGCGGGACGAGCAGTACTTC.